This T cell receptor (beta chain) was observed in a study of blood T cells in healthy people across ages. Around 9 milliliters of peripheral blood were drawn from each donor into EDTA-treated tubes. The use of a sample-barcoded 5' primer and a J-beta primer mix characterized a second PCR of roughly 6 to 12 cycles. TCRdb fed the 5' RACE reads into MiXCR, producing one record per CDR3 protein. The sample holds approximately 830,000 distinct CDR3 sequences, around 68% seen once. Germline V gene sequence: CDR1 SGDLS, CDR2 YYNGEE. This CDR3 has 16 amino acids. The rearrangement links TRBV9 to TRBJ2-1; possibly TRBD2 for D (7 bases). The J call is doubtful: the DNA matches TRBJ2-7 better. This TCR derives from a man younger than 45 in good health. Sequencing was carried out using blood. CDR3 in DNA: TGTGCCAGCAGCGTAGACCCCGGGGGGCTGCTTGGCGAGCAGTACTTC. Translating it yields CASSVDPGGLLGEQYF.